The next 21 T cell receptor beta chains were all read from a single sample in a study of T cell repertoires in cytomegalovirus infection. From the reads, TCRdb called clonotypes with MiXCR, one entry per CDR3 protein. The table shows about 920,000 distinct CDR3 sequences, with 31% occurring only once. For these receptors, no antigen is known. The specimen was cultured CD8+ T cells from PBMCs, collected from culture after CMV antigen stimulation. These receptors all stem from a human donor in good health (CMV status not recorded). Some clones in this sample may be carry-over from other donors' samples.

V usage is TRBV9 and J usage is TRBJ1-1, with D possibly being TRBD1 (5 bases). This CDR3 comprises 14 residues. CDR1 is SGDLS, CDR2 YYNGEE, per germline. The V end lost 4 bases, the J end lost 0 bases, and 10 bases lay between the germline ends. The CDR3 coding sequence is TGTGCCAGCAGCACTGAGGGGCTGAACACTGAAGCTTTCTTT. As protein: CASSTEGLNTEAFF.

The rearrangement links TRBV27 to TRBJ1-1; perhaps TRBD1 as D (5 bases). The CDR3 loop spans 11 amino acids. The germline V and J ends were trimmed by 11 bases and 8 bases, with 15 bases remaining between them. CDR1 is MNHEY, CDR2 SMNVEV, per germline (reference sequence). The CDR3 here is CASYLGTEAFF. Here the CDR3 DNA reads TGTGCCTCCTACCTCGGGACCGAAGCTTTCTTT.

The V call is TRBV7-8, the J call TRBJ2-7, with 8 bases matching TRBD2. Germline CDR1 and CDR2: SGHVS and FQNEAQ. V lost 5 bases, J lost 0 bases, and 6 bases stayed unmatched. This CDR3 region has 15 residues. For the CDR3, the DNA is TGTGCCAGCAGCACCTCCGGGACTAGCTCCTACGAGCAGTACTTC. This translates into CASSTSGTSSYEQYF.

The V gene is TRBV19, the J gene TRBJ1-4; tentatively, D is TRBD1 (5 bases). Germline CDR1 reads LNHDA; CDR2 reads SQIVND (reference sequence). V gave up 3 bases and J gave up 3 bases, with 11 bases separating them. There are 15 residues in the CDR3. The CDR3 DNA follows: TGTGCCAGTAGTATCTCCGGGACTCCTAATGAAAAACTGTTTTTT. It is translated as CASSISGTPNEKLFF.

In its sample, this clonotype was seen a few times. The V gene is TRBV20-1, the J gene TRBJ1-1; no firm D call. Trimming stripped 6 bases from V and 1 base from J, with 15 bases between. The germline V gene has CDR1 DFQATT and CDR2 SNEGSKA (reference sequence). This CDR3 has 14 residues. The CDR3 here is CSAAGFPSNTEAFF. The CDR3 DNA reads as TGCAGTGCAGCAGGCTTTCCTTCGAACACTGAAGCTTTCTTT.

This clonotype showed up just a few times. V usage is TRBV4-2 and J usage is TRBJ1-1, with 7 bases aligning to TRBD1. Germline-derived CDR1 and CDR2 are LGHNA and YNFKEQ. V lost 5 bases to trimming and J lost 0 bases; unmatched junction nucleotides: 6. This CDR3 contains 15 residues. In nucleotides, the CDR3 is TGTGCCAGCAGCTCCTGGACAGGCTTGAACACTGAAGCTTTCTTT. Translation: CASSSWTGLNTEAFF.

Notes on this clonotype: Its ends do not fully match the called genes, so a read error is possible. The genes are TRBV4-3 and TRBJ2-2; TRBD2 is a possible D gene (5 bases). The CDR3 runs to 20 residues. Germline CDR1 and CDR2: LGHNA and YSLEER. Here the CDR3 DNA reads TGCGCCAGCAACCAAGACTGGCAGCAGAGAGCGGAAGCGAACACCGGGGAGCTGTTTTTT. Its protein product is CASNQDWQQRAEANTGELFF.

This clonotype has only a few counts. The CDR3 region has the DNA TGTGCCAGCAGTTACAACAGGGCAGGCGAGCAGTACGTC. It translates to CASSYNRAGEQYV. The chain combines TRBV6-2 or TRBV6-3 with TRBJ2-7; D perhaps matches TRBD1 (6 bases). Germline CDR1 is MNHEY and CDR2 is SVGEGT. V was shortened by 2 bases and J by 6 bases, with 11 bases between the two germline ends. This CDR3 has 13 amino acids.

This clonotype was seen ten or more times. V is TRBV7-8 and J is TRBJ2-3; 8 nucleotides agree with TRBD2. The CDR3 runs to 16 residues. The ends lost 4 bases at V and 6 bases at J; junction bases unmatched: 12. Germline CDR1 is SGHVS and CDR2 is FQNEAQ. CDR3 in amino acids: CASSSQAGANGDTQYF. The CDR3 DNA follows: TGTGCCAGCAGCTCACAAGCGGGGGCAAACGGGGATACGCAGTATTTT.

CDR3 amino acids: CASEGTVNTEAFF. CDR3 DNA: TGTGCTAGTGAGGGGACTGTGAACACTGAAGCTTTCTTT. The V and J genes are TRBV12-5 and TRBJ1-1; TRBD1 might be the D (5 bases). The CDR3 sequence is 13 residues long. CDR1 is LGHNT, CDR2 FRNRAP, per germline. Trimming removed 7 bases at V and 0 bases at J, with 9 bases between.

The chain combines TRBV6-1 with TRBJ2-1; D perhaps matches TRBD1 (5 bases). V gave up 2 bases and J gave up 3 bases, with 11 bases separating them. The length of the CDR3 is 15 residues. Germline V CDR1 and CDR2: MNHNS, SASEGT. The CDR3, as DNA: TGTGCCAGCAGTGAATGGGGCGGTGACTACAATGAGCAGTTCTTC. Its translation: CASSEWGGDYNEQFF.

The chain combines TRBV7-9 with TRBJ1-2; maybe TRBD1 (5 bases). Germline CDR1 SEHNR, CDR2 FQNEAQ (reference sequence). Trimming stripped 5 bases from V and 7 bases from J, with 17 bases between. The CDR3 extends over 14 amino acids. The CDR3 DNA reads as TGTGCCAGCAGCCCCAGGGAGTTTCAGGCTGGCTACACCTTC. The encoded protein is CASSPREFQAGYTF.

This clonotype was picked up a small number of times. The CDR3 is CASSQGPGYQETQYF. The CDR3 DNA reads TGCGCCAGCAGCCAAGGCCCAGGATACCAAGAGACCCAGTACTTC. The rearrangement uses TRBV4-3 and TRBJ2-5; D gene unclear. The length of the CDR3 is 15 residues. Germline-derived CDR1 and CDR2 are LGHNA and YSLEER. The V gene lost 1 base and the J gene lost 0 bases, with 9 bases spanning the gap.

The chain links TRBV19 to TRBJ1-2; no clear D. The CDR3 is 13 amino acids. Germline-derived CDR1 and CDR2 are LNHDA and SQIVND (reference sequence). Trimming cost V 3 bases and J 8 bases, with 13 bases left between them. The CDR3 nucleotides are TGTGCCAGTAGTATCACGACGGTGTGGGGCTACACCTTC. The encoded protein is CASSITTVWGYTF.

The V gene is TRBV9, the J gene TRBJ1-5; D remains ambiguous. CDR1 and CDR2 (germline): SGDLS, YYNGEE. The CDR3 is 11 amino acids. V shed 7 bases and J shed 4 bases, with 6 bases lying between them. In DNA form, the CDR3 reads TGTGCCAGCGGGCAGAATCAGCCCCAGCATTTT. Its protein is CASGQNQPQHF.

This chain connects TRBV19 to TRBJ2-7; a weak D match, TRBD2 (5 bases). The ends were cut back, 5 bases at V and 3 bases at J, with 11 bases in the middle. The CDR3 loop spans 13 amino acids. Germline-derived CDR1 and CDR2 are LNHDA and SQIVND (reference sequence). CDR3 region: CASSPGMNYEQYF. The CDR3 nucleotides read TGTGCCAGTAGTCCCGGGATGAACTACGAGCAGTACTTC.

The rearrangement uses TRBV7-6 and TRBJ2-5, with 7 bases fitting TRBD2. Per germline, CDR1 SGHVS and CDR2 FNYEAQ. This CDR3 is 17 amino acids long. V lost 2 bases, J lost 3 bases, and 12 bases stayed unmatched. CDR3 DNA: TGTGCCAGCAGCTTAACCGGACTAGAAGGTAGAAAAGAGACCCAGTACTTC. This gives the protein CASSLTGLEGRKETQYF.

This clonotype was detected only a few times. The chain uses TRBV4-1 and TRBJ2-2, with a possible D match to TRBD1 (6 bases). Trimming took off 3 bases at V and 6 bases at J, with 11 bases between the two ends. CDR3 length: 14 amino acids. Germline values: CDR1 MGHRA, CDR2 YSYEKL. The CDR3 region is CASSQEQGSGELFF. The DNA of the CDR3 is TGCGCCAGCAGCCAGGAACAGGGCTCCGGGGAGCTGTTTTTT.

This clonotype occurred a few times. The chain has TRBV4-3 and TRBJ1-3, with D unresolved. Per the germline V gene, CDR1 is LGHNA and CDR2 is YSLEER. There are 20 residues in the CDR3. The germline V and J ends were trimmed by 0 bases and 3 bases, with 24 bases remaining between them. Written as DNA, the CDR3 is TGCGCCAGCAGCCAAGAGCGCCTCCGTGACTCCCCGCTCTTTGGAAACACCATATATTTT. This encodes CASSQERLRDSPLFGNTIYF.

This clonotype came up once. The chain has TRBV4-1 and TRBJ2-5, with TRBD2 matching over 9 bases. Germline V gives CDR1 MGHRA, CDR2 YSYEKL. CDR3 length: 15 amino acids. V lost 4 bases and J lost 1; bases outside the gene matches: 4. The CDR3 loop reads CASSPGLATQETQYF. CDR3 sequence (DNA): TGCGCCAGCAGCCCCGGACTAGCGACCCAAGAGACCCAGTACTTC.

This clonotype was picked up a small number of times. The chain has TRBV19 and TRBJ1-2; weak D call: TRBD1 (5 bases). V shed 7 bases and J shed 4 bases, with 19 bases lying between them. CDR3 length equals 15 residues. CDR1 and CDR2 (germline): LNHDA, SQIVND (reference sequence). DNA for the CDR3: TGTGCCAGTAAGGTTAGCAGCGGGGCCTCCTATGGCTACACCTTC. Its protein product is CASKVSSGASYGYTF.